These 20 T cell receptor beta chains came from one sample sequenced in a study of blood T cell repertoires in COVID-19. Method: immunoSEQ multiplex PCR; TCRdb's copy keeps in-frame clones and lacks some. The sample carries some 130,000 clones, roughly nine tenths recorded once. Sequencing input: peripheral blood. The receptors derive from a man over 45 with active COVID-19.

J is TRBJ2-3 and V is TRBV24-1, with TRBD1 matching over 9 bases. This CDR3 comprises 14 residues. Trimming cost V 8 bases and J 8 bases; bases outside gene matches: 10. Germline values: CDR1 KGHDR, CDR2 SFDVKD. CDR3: CATTRTGEAGTQYF. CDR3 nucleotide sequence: TGTGCCACCACTCGGACAGGGGAAGCAGGTACGCAGTATTTT.

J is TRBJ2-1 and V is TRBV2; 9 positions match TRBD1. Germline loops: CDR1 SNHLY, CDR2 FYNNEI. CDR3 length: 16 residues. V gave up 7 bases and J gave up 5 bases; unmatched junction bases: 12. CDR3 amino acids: CASIRGTGRANNEQFF. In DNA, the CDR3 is TGTGCCAGCATTCGGGGGACAGGGCGGGCTAACAATGAGCAGTTCTTC.

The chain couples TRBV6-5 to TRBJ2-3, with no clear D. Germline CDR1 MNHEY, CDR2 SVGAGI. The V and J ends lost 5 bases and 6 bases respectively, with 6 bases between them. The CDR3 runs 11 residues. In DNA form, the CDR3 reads TGTGCCAGCAGTCCTAGGGATACGCAGTATTTT. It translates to CASSPRDTQYF.

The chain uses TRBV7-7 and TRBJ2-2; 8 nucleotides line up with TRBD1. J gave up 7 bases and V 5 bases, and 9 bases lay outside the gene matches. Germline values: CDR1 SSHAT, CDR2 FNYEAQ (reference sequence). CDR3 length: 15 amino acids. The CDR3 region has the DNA TGTGCCAGCAGCCCCGGGGCAGGGGGCAGCGGGGAGCTGTTTTTT. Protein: CASSPGAGGSGELFF.

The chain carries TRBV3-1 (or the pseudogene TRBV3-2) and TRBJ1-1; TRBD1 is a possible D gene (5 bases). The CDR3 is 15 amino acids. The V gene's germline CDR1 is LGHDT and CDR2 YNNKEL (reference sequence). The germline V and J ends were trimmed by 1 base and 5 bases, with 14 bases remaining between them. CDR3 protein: CASSQVGRVGTEAFF. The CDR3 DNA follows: TGTGCCAGCAGCCAAGTTGGCAGGGTTGGTACTGAAGCTTTCTTT.

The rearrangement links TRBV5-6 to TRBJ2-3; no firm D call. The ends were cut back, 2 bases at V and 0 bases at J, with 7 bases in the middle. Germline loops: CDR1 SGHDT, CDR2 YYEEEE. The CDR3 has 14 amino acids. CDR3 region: CASSFGLSTDTQYF. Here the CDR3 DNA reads TGTGCCAGCAGCTTTGGCCTTAGCACAGATACGCAGTATTTT.

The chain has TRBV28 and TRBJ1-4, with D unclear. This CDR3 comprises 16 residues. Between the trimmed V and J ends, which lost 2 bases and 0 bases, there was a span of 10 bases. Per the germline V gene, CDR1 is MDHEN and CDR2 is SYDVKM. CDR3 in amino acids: CASSLPGTATNEKLFF. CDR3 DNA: TGTGCCAGCAGTTTACCGGGAACTGCAACTAATGAAAAACTGTTTTTT. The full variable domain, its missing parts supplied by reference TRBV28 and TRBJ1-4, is DVKVTQSSRYLVKRTGEKVFLECVQDMDHENMFWYRQDPGLGLRLIYFSYDVKMKEKGDIPEGYSVSREKKERFSLILESASTNQTSMYLCASSLPGTATNEKLFFGSGTQLSVL.

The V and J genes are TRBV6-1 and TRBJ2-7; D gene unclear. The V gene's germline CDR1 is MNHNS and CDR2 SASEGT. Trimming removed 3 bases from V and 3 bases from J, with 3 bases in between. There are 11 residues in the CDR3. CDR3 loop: CASSEYYEQYV. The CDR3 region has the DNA TGTGCCAGCAGTGAGTACTACGAGCAGTACGTC.

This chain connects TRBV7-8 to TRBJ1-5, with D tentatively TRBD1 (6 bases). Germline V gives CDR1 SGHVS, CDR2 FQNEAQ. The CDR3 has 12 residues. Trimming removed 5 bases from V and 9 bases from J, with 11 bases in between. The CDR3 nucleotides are TGTGCCAGCAGCCCCGGACAGTGGCCCCAGCATTTT. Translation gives CASSPGQWPQHF.

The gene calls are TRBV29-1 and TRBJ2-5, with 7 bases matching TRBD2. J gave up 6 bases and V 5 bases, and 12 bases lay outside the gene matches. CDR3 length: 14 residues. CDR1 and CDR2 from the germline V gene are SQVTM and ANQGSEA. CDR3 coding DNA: TGCAGCGTTTCCAGCGGGGACTTTCGGAAGACCCAGTACTTC. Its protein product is CSVSSGDFRKTQYF. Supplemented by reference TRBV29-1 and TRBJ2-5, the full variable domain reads SAVISQKPSRDICQRGTSLTIQCQVDSQVTMMFWYRQQPGQSLTLIATANQGSEATYESGFVIDKFPISRPNLTFSTLTVSNMSPEDSSIYLCSVSSGDFRKTQYFGPGTRLLVL.

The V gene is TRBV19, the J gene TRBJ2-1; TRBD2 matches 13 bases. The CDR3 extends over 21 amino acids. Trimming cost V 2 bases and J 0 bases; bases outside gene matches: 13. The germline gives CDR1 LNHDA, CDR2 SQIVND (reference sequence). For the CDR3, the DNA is TGTGCCAGTAGTATATCTTTACTAGCGGGAGGGTCTACGAGCTCCTACAATGAGCAGTTCTTC. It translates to CASSISLLAGGSTSSYNEQFF.

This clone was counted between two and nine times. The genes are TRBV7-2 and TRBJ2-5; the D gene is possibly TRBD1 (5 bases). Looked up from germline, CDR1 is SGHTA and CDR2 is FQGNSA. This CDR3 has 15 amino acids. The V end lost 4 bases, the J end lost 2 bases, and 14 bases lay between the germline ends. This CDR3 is CASSSGFLRQETQYF. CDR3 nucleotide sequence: TGTGCCAGCAGCTCAGGGTTTCTTAGACAAGAGACCCAGTACTTC.

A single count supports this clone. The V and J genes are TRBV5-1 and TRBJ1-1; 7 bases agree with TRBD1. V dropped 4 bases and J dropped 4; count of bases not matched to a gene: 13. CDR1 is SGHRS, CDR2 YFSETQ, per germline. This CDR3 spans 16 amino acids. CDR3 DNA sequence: TGCGCCAGCAGCCCGCCCACCGGGACAGCGCTCACTGAAGCTTTCTTT. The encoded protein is CASSPPTGTALTEAFF. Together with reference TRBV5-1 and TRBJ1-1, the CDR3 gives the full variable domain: KAGVTQTPRYLIKTRGQQVTLSCSPISGHRSVSWYQQTPGQGLQFLFEYFSETQRNKGNFPGRFSGRQFSNSRSEMNVSTLELGDSALYLCASSPPTGTALTEAFFGQGTRLTVV.

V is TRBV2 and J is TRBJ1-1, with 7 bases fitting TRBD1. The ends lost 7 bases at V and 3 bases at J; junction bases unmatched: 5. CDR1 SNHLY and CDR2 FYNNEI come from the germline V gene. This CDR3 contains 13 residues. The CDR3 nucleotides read TGTGCCAGCAAATCAGACAGGGACACTGAAGCTTTCTTT. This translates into CASKSDRDTEAFF.

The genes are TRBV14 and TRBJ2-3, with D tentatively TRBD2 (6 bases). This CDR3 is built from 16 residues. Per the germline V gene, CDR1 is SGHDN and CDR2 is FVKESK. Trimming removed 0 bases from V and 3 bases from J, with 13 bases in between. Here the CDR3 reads CASSQDIGSRTDTQYF. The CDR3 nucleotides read TGTGCCAGCAGCCAAGATATCGGGAGTAGGACAGATACGCAGTATTTT. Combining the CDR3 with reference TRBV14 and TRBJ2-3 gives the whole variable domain EAGVTQFPSHSVIEKGQTVTLRCDPISGHDNLYWYRRVMGKEIKFLLHFVKESKQDESGMPNNRFLAERTGGTYSTLKVQPAELEDSGVYFCASSQDIGSRTDTQYFGPGTRLTVL.

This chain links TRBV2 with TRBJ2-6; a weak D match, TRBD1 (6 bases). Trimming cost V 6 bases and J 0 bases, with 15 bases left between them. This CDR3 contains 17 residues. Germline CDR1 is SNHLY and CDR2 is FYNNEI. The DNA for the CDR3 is TGTGCCAGCAGCCCCCCGACAGGAGACTCTGGGGCCAACGTCCTGACTTTC. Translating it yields CASSPPTGDSGANVLTF.

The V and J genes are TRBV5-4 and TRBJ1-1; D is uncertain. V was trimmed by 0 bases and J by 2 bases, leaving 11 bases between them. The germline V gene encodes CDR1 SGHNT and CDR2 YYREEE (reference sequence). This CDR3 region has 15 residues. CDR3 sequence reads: CASSLEATANTEAFF. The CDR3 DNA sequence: TGTGCCAGCAGCTTGGAGGCGACTGCCAACACTGAAGCTTTCTTT.

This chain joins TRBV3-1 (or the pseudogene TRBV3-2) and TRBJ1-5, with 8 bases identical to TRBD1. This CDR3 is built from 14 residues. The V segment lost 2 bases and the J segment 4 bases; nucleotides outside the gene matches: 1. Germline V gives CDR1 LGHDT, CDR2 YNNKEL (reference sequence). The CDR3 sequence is CASSQTGGNQPQHF. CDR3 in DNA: TGTGCCAGCAGCCAAACAGGGGGAAATCAGCCCCAGCATTTT.

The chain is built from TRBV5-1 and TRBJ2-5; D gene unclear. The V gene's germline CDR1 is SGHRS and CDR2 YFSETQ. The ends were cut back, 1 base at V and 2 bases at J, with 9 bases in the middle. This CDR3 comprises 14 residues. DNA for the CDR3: TGCGCCAGCAGCTTGTCGTCTACTCAAGAGACCCAGTACTTC. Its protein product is CASSLSSTQETQYF.

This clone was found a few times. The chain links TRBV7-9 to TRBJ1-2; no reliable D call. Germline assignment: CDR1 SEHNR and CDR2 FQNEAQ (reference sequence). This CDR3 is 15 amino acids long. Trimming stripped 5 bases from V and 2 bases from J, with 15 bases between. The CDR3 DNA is TGTGCCAGCAGCCTATTGGGAGGACTGAACTATGGCTACACCTTC. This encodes CASSLLGGLNYGYTF. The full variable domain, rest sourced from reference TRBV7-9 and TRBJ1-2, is DTGVSQNPRHKITKRGQNVTFRCDPISEHNRLYWYRQTLGQGPEFLTYFQNEAQLEKSRLLSDRFSAERPKGSFSTLEIQRTEQGDSAMYLCASSLLGGLNYGYTFGSGTRLTVV.